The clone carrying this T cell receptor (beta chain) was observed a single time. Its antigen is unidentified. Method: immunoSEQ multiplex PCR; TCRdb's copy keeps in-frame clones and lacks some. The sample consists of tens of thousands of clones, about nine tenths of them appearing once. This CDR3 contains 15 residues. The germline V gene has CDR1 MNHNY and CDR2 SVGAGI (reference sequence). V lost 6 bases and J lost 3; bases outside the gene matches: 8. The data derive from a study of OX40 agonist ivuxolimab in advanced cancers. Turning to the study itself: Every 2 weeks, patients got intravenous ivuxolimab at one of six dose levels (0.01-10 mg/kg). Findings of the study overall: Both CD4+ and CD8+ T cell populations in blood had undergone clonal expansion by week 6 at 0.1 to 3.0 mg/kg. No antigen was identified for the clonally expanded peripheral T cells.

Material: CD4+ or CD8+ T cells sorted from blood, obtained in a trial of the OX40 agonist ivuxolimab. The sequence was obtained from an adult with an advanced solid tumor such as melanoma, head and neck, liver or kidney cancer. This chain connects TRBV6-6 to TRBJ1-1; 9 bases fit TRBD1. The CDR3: CASSKQGAGDTEAFF. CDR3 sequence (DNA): TGTGCCAGCAGCAAACAGGGGGCGGGGGACACTGAAGCTTTCTTT.